This entry concerns a single T cell receptor beta chain. The data originate from a study of blood T cells in healthy people across ages. The use of a sample-barcoded 5' primer and a J-beta primer mix characterized a second PCR of about 7 to 12 cycles. TCRdb re-called the 5' RACE reads with MiXCR, one entry per CDR3 protein. This repertoire shows about 1.8 million distinct CDR3 sequences, just under 50% found once; its top ten account for more than 2%. Aged roughly 6 to 95, donors were systemically healthy Caucasians from Russia. Isolation of PBMCs gave at least 7 million cells per sample. The CDR3 length is 14 residues. CDR1 is LGHDT, CDR2 YNNKEL, per germline (reference sequence). Trimming took off 0 bases at V and 9 bases at J, with 12 bases between the two ends.

Specimen: blood. The chain uses TRBV3-1 and TRBJ2-1; weak D call: TRBD2 (7 bases). This TCR came from a woman aged 40 to 50 in good health. The CDR3 protein is CASSQDGGGSEQFF. Written as DNA, the CDR3 is TGTGCCAGCAGCCAAGATGGGGGGGGCAGTGAGCAGTTCTTC.